These 6 T cell receptor beta chains were all obtained from the same sample, sequenced in a study of response to subunit inactivated influenza vaccine. TCRdb ran MiXCR on the RT-PCR reads and lists one entry per CDR3 protein. This table holds fewer than 650,000 distinct CDR3 sequences, about an eighth found once. Sequencing used PBMCs from blood, obtained more than 35 days after vaccination. These receptors all stem from a man between 50 and 59 years old who received an inactivated influenza vaccine.

The chain employs TRBV29-1 and TRBJ2-7; D may correspond to TRBD1 or TRBD2 (5 bases each). The CDR3 runs 13 residues. From germline, CDR1 is SQVTM and CDR2 ANQGSEA. Trimming removed 7 bases at V and 4 bases at J, with 17 bases between. The CDR3 is CSASPGLGYEQYF. CDR3 sequence (DNA): TGCAGCGCTTCACCGGGGCTTGGGTACGAGCAGTACTTC.

The gene calls are TRBV11-2 and TRBJ2-1, with TRBD2 matching 9 bases. This CDR3 is built from 16 residues. The junction had 10 bases not matched to a gene; V was cut back by 4 bases and J by 6 bases. Germline-derived CDR1 and CDR2 are SGHAT and FQNNGV. CDR3 protein: CASSSRLAEPTNEQFF. CDR3 nucleotide sequence: TGTGCCAGCAGCTCCCGACTAGCGGAGCCGACCAATGAGCAGTTCTTC.

At least ten counts were recorded for this clonotype. The chain couples TRBV11-2 to TRBJ2-1, with D tentatively TRBD2 (5 bases). CDR3 length: 15 residues. The V gene's germline CDR1 is SGHAT and CDR2 FQNNGV. The V and J ends lost 4 bases and 8 bases respectively, with 18 bases between them. As DNA, the CDR3 is TGTGCCAGCAGCTCTACGGGAAAATCTTGGGATGAGCAGTTCTTC. Encoded protein: CASSSTGKSWDEQFF. The entire variable domain, with the rest obtained from reference TRBV11-2 and TRBJ2-1, is as follows: EAGVAQSPRYKIIEKRQSVAFWCNPISGHATLYWYQQILGQGPKLLIQFQNNGVVDDSQLPKDRFSAERLKGVDSTLKIQPAKLEDSAVYLCASSSTGKSWDEQFFGPGTRLTVL.

This chain links TRBV15 with TRBJ2-2; D not certain. The CDR3 consists of 13 residues. CDR1 is LNHNV, CDR2 YYDKDF, per germline (reference sequence). V was cut by 4 bases and J by 7 bases, with 10 bases left in between. The CDR3 sequence is CATSKDVHGELFF. In DNA, the CDR3 is TGTGCCACCAGCAAGGATGTACACGGGGAGCTGTTTTTT.

This clonotype has only a few counts. V gene TRBV7-2 combines with J gene TRBJ2-3; D possibly corresponds to TRBD2 (6 bases). This CDR3 is 21 amino acids long. Trimming stripped 1 base from V and 0 bases from J, with 26 bases between. Germline assignment: CDR1 SGHTA and CDR2 FQGNSA. This CDR3 is CASSLGLGRLGLDTSTDTQYF. For the CDR3, the DNA is TGTGCCAGCAGCTTAGGGTTAGGCAGACTGGGACTCGATACTAGCACAGATACGCAGTATTTT. The whole variable domain, remainder taken from reference TRBV7-2 and TRBJ2-3, is GAGVSQSPSNKVTEKGKDVELRCDPISGHTALYWYRQSLGQGLEFLIYFQGNSAPDKSGLPSDRFSAERTGGSVSTLTIQRTQQEDSAVYLCASSLGLGRLGLDTSTDTQYFGPGTRLTVL.

This clonotype was counted at least ten times. The CDR3 sequence: CASSLPGGLTAYNEQFF. DNA for the CDR3: TGTGCCAGCAGCCTTCCAGGGGGCTTGACCGCCTACAATGAGCAGTTCTTC. The V gene is TRBV28, the J gene TRBJ2-1; TRBD1 matches at 8 bases. Germline CDR1 reads MDHEN; CDR2 reads SYDVKM. J lost 2 bases, V lost 6 bases, and 12 bases had no gene match. The CDR3 is 17 residues long. The variable domain in full, with the rest retrieved from reference TRBV28 and TRBJ2-1, is DVKVTQSSRYLVKRTGEKVFLECVQDMDHENMFWYRQDPGLGLRLIYFSYDVKMKEKGDIPEGYSVSREKKERFSLILESASTNQTSMYLCASSLPGGLTAYNEQFFGPGTRLTVL.